This T cell receptor beta chain comes out of a study of T cell responses to AZD1222 COVID-19 vaccine. Broader study findings: Close to half of spike-specific TCRs reportedly recognize unmutated variant regions. Among AZD1222 vaccinees, only five to seven were seropositive at baseline. A mostly white British donor set with more females was recruited, and clonal diversity was possibly underestimated.

Data came from immunoSEQ multiplex PCR; TCRdb stores just in-frame clones and leaves some out. Of roughly 120,000 clones listed, roughly 88% are singletons. A note on this clone: Its target is not known.

The TCR comes from an adult in good health. The starting material was peripheral blood, obtained on day 0 of MenACWY control vaccination.

CDR3 nucleotides: TGTGCCAGCAGATTCGCCGGACAGGGTCAAGAGACCCAGTACTTC. It encodes CASRFAGQGQETQYF. The chain links TRBV6-6 to TRBJ2-5, with TRBD1 matching over 8 bases. The germline gives CDR1 MNHNY, CDR2 SVGAGI (reference sequence). CDR3 length equals 15 residues. V dropped 6 bases and J dropped 2; count of bases not matched to a gene: 8.